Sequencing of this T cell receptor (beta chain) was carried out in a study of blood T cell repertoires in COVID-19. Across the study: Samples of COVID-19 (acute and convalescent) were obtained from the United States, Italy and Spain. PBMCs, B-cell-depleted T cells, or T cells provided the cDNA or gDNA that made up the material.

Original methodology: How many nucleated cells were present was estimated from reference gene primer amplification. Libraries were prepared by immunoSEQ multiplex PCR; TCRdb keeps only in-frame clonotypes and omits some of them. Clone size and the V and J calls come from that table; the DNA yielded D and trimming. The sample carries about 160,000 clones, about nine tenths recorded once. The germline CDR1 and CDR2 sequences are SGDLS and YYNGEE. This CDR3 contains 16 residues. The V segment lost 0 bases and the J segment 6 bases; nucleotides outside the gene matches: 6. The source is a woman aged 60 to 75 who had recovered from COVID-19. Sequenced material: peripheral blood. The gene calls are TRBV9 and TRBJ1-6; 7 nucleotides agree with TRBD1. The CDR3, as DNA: TGTGCCAGCAGCGTAGCTCTAGGGACAGTTAATTCACCCCTCCACTTT. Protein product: CASSVALGTVNSPLHF.